This TCR beta chain was found in a study of siplizumab effects on memory and regulatory T cells. Cells that made up the mixed lymphocyte reaction were cocultured at 37°C for over five days. Turning to this clone: What it binds is not known.

Assay: immunoSEQ multiplex PCR; the TCRdb copy retains only in-frame clones and omits some. The table has 15,000 to 20,000 clones, 46% seen once; the top ten hold roughly 5.3%. V lost 1 base and J 3 bases, leaving 10 bases between the germline ends. The length of the CDR3 is 15 residues. The germline CDR1 and CDR2 sequences are SEHNR and FQNEAQ (reference sequence). The receptor was isolated from a human donor in good health; the cells came from an allogeneic mixed lymphocyte reaction. Material for sequencing was CFSE-low (dividing) CD4+ T cells sorted from an allogeneic mixed lymphocyte reaction. This chain joins TRBV7-9 and TRBJ1-5; D gene uncertain. As DNA, the CDR3 is TGTGCCAGCAGCTTAGGTTCGGCCGTCAATCAGCCCCAGCATTTT. Translation: CASSLGSAVNQPQHF.